This is a list of T cell receptor beta chains from one sample in a study of regulatory T cells in long-lasting Graves disease. TCRdb analysed the multiplex PCR reads with MiXCR anew, one entry per CDR3 protein. Counted here are under 400,000 distinct CDR3 sequences, approximately 15% occurring once; the ten biggest clones make up roughly 27%. The data were also submitted as part of a second study, on T cells in Graves' hyperthyroidism and ophthalmopathy.

The input for sequencing was peripheral blood mononuclear cells (PBMCs), taken at new diagnosis, from a patient treated with antithyroid drugs. These receptors were obtained from a man aged 35 to 55 with Graves disease. The CDR3 runs from the conserved cysteine through the conserved F or W. The D gene is left open where the match is weak. Rows may omit the clone size; those that give it use once, few, many or a size class.

size: NA
D: TRBD2
V: TRBV24-1
J: TRBJ2-5
CDR3: CATSDTRELQETQYF
DNA: TGTGCCACCAGTGATACGCGGGAGCTCCAAGAGACCCAGTACTTC

size: NA
D: NA
V: TRBV20-1
J: TRBJ2-7
CDR3: CSARDSLGTYEQYF
DNA: TGCAGTGCTAGAGATTCTCTAGGAACCTACGAGCAGTACTTC

size: NA
D: NA
V: TRBV4-2
J: TRBJ1-4
CDR3: CASSQEQGGWLFF
DNA: TGTGCCAGCAGCCAAGAGCAGGGAGGCTGGCTGTTTTTT

size: many
D: NA
V: TRBV11-2
J: TRBJ1-1
CDR3: CASSLGGDTEAFF
DNA: TGTGCCAGCAGCTTAGGGGGTGACACTGAAGCTTTCTTT

size: many
D: NA
V: TRBV12-3/TRBV12-4
J: TRBJ1-2
CDR3: CASSTEGTAPSGYTF
DNA: TGTGCCAGCAGCACCGAGGGGACGGCGCCGTCAGGCTACACCTTC

size: few
D: NA
V: TRBV29-1
J: TRBJ1-1
CDR3: CSVRGRDTEAFF
DNA: TGCAGCGTACGGGGGAGAGACACTGAAGCTTTCTTT

size: many
D: TRBD1
V: TRBV10-3
J: TRBJ2-7
CDR3: CAISLGQGRTYEQYF
DNA: TGTGCCATCAGCCTGGGACAGGGGCGGACCTACGAGCAGTACTTC

size: many
D: TRBD1
V: TRBV15
J: TRBJ2-7
CDR3: CATSRQTGGDEQYF
DNA: TGTGCCACCAGCAGACAGACAGGGGGCGACGAGCAGTACTTC

size: few
D: TRBD1
V: TRBV30
J: TRBJ1-4
CDR3: CAWCPGTGLGWEKLFF
DNA: TGTGCCTGGTGCCCAGGGACAGGATTAGGGTGGGAAAAACTGTTTTTT

size: many
D: NA
V: TRBV9
J: TRBJ1-1
CDR3: CASTPTGGAGSGTEAFF
DNA: TGTGCCAGCACCCCCACGGGAGGCGCGGGAAGTGGCACTGAAGCTTTCTTT

size: many
D: TRBD1
V: TRBV5-1
J: TRBJ2-6
CDR3: CASSSGTGGFGANVLTF
DNA: TGCGCCAGCAGCTCCGGGACAGGGGGCTTTGGGGCCAACGTCCTGACTTTC

size: many
D: NA
V: TRBV7-2
J: TRBJ2-1
CDR3: CASSRPGQRSYNEQFF
DNA: TGTGCCAGCAGCCGCCCTGGACAGCGCTCCTACAATGAGCAGTTCTTC

size: few
D: TRBD2
V: TRBV7-2
J: TRBJ2-3
CDR3: CASSPLPASGGQSDTQYF
DNA: TGTGCCAGCAGCCCCCTCCCGGCTAGCGGGGGGCAATCAGATACGCAGTATTTT

size: few
D: TRBD1
V: TRBV5-6
J: TRBJ2-7
CDR3: CASSRTGAGTGGASYEQYF
DNA: TGTGCCAGCAGCAGAACCGGCGCCGGGACAGGGGGCGCTTCCTACGAGCAGTACTTC

size: NA
D: NA
V: TRBV11-3
J: TRBJ1-6
CDR3: CASSLDGGLSSPLHF
DNA: TGTGCCAGCAGCTTGGATGGGGGCTTGAGTTCACCCCTCCACTTT

size: many
D: NA
V: TRBV7-9
J: TRBJ2-3
CDR3: CASSSKGLSTDTQYF
DNA: TGTGCCAGCAGCTCCAAAGGACTGAGCACAGATACGCAGTATTTT

size: many
D: NA
V: TRBV7-2
J: TRBJ1-6
CDR3: CASSKDSPLHF
DNA: TGTGCCAGCAGCAAGGATTCACCCCTCCACTTT

size: NA
D: NA
V: TRBV25-1
J: TRBJ1-1
CDR3: CASSESAYTEAFF
DNA: TGTGCCAGCAGTGAATCGGCGTACACTGAAGCTTTCTTT

size: many
D: TRBD1
V: TRBV5-1
J: TRBJ1-4
CDR3: CASSLAGQDNEKLFF
DNA: TGCGCCAGCAGCTTGGCCGGACAGGATAATGAAAAACTGTTTTTT

size: many
D: NA
V: TRBV12-3/TRBV12-4
J: TRBJ1-1
CDR3: CASSLRPNTEAFF
DNA: TGTGCCAGCAGTTTAAGACCGAACACTGAAGCTTTCTTT

size: NA
D: NA
V: TRBV13
J: TRBJ1-2
CDR3: CASSFGGRDYGRPYGYTF
DNA: TGTGCCAGCAGCTTCGGAGGCCGGGACTACGGTCGCCCCTATGGCTACACCTTC

size: many
D: NA
V: TRBV11-2
J: TRBJ1-2
CDR3: CASSSNRYGYTF
DNA: TGTGCCAGCAGCTCCAACAGATATGGCTACACCTTC

size: many
D: TRBD1
V: TRBV18
J: TRBJ2-3
CDR3: CASSPPGQKTDTQYF
DNA: TGTGCCAGCTCACCACCGGGACAGAAGACAGATACGCAGTATTTT

size: few
D: TRBD2
V: TRBV2
J: TRBJ2-1
CDR3: CASRGLAGSAFF
DNA: TGTGCCAGCAGGGGACTAGCGGGAAGTGCGTTCTTC

size: NA
D: NA
V: TRBV2
J: TRBJ1-4
CDR3: CASSGLAIEKLFF
DNA: TGTGCCAGCTCTGGACTGGCAATTGAAAAACTGTTTTTT

size: many
D: NA
V: TRBV2
J: TRBJ1-4
CDR3: CASSEWGAQEKLFF
DNA: TGTGCCAGCAGTGAATGGGGGGCGCAAGAAAAACTGTTTTTT

size: many
D: TRBD1
V: TRBV12-3/TRBV12-4
J: TRBJ1-6
CDR3: CASSYRGQGSSPLHF
DNA: TGTGCCAGCAGTTACCGGGGACAGGGGTCTTCACCCCTCCACTTT

size: many
D: TRBD1
V: TRBV4-3
J: TRBJ2-7
CDR3: CASSRAPGQGTDEQYF
DNA: TGCGCCAGCAGCCGCGCCCCGGGACAGGGGACGGACGAGCAGTACTTC